Sequencing of this T cell receptor (beta chain) was carried out in a study of cytomegalovirus exposure and HLA in healthy donors. Study results and limitations: In a later analysis, DRB1 alleles had the most associated TCRs; HLA-C alleles the fewest. When a later analysis compared HLA-associated TCR beta chains with equally common others, the HLA-associated chains turned out to be more clonally expanded and to have lower generation probabilities.

CDR3 length equals 15 residues. Looked up from germline, CDR1 is MDHEN and CDR2 is SYDVKM. V was clipped by 6 bases and J by 3 bases; unmatched bases: 7. Turning to this clone: Its antigen is as yet unknown.

The PCR employed 60 Vbeta primers together with 13 Jbeta primers. Measured with immunoSEQ multiplex PCR; TCRdb has only the in-frame clones, and not every one. Of 150,000 to 250,000 clones detected, 75% to 90% appear once; the ten largest clones hold around 6.3%. Source material: PBMCs. The chain employs TRBV28 and TRBJ1-1; TRBD1 matches 10 bases. The sequence derives from a woman between 50 and 59 years old in good health and CMV-seropositive. CDR3 protein: CASSLPGTGDTEAFF. Written as DNA, the CDR3 is TGTGCCAGCAGCCTCCCCGGGACAGGGGACACTGAAGCTTTCTTT.